What follows are 8 T cell receptor beta chains derived from one specimen sequenced in a study of a mutant IDH1 vaccine in newly diagnosed glioma. These receptors are not linked to any known antigen. Time point indicated: week 47, end of study. Topical imiquimod was applied with each vaccine dose, which held 300 ug of mutant IDH1 20-mer peptide. The method was immunoSEQ multiplex PCR; TCRdb's version includes in-frame clones alone and lacks a portion of them. Of more than 35,000 clones in the sample, 60% to 85% were seen once. Specimen: PBMCs, collected from a glioma patient whose treatment included an IDH1 peptide vaccine. These receptors came from a man aged 40-55 years with glioma.

This clone was seen a handful of times. The chain combines TRBV10-1 with TRBJ1-4; D not resolved. V lost 0 bases and J lost 7, with 6 bases in between. Germline V gene data show CDR1 as WNHNN and CDR2 as SYGVQD (reference sequence). This CDR3 is 13 amino acids long. CDR3 region: CASSESGFEKLFF. The CDR3 DNA sequence: TGCGCCAGCAGTGAGTCGGGTTTTGAAAAACTGTTTTTT.

The chain couples TRBV7-6 to TRBJ2-1; 11 bases are shared with TRBD2. The CDR3 consists of 15 residues. The V gene's germline CDR1 is SGHVS and CDR2 FNYEAQ. The ends lost 5 bases at V and 8 bases at J; junction bases unmatched: 8. As DNA, the CDR3 is TGTGCCAGCAGCCAGGCACTAGCGGGAGCTGATGAGCAGTTCTTC. Translated: CASSQALAGADEQFF.

V is TRBV11-2 and J is TRBJ2-1; possibly TRBD1 or TRBD2 for D (5 bases each). This CDR3 spans 14 amino acids. CDR1 SGHAT and CDR2 FQNNGV come from the germline V gene. V dropped 3 bases and J dropped 10 bases, with 16 bases sitting between them. Here the CDR3 DNA reads TGTGCCAGCAGCTTCTCTTTCCGGGACGGAGAGCAGTTCTTC. This gives the protein CASSFSFRDGEQFF.

This clone occurred once. The chain is built from TRBV7-9 and TRBJ2-1, with 9 bases that match TRBD2. This CDR3 has 14 residues. V shed 6 bases and J 8 bases; nucleotides not matched to a gene: 8. The germline V gene encodes CDR1 SEHNR and CDR2 FQNEAQ (reference sequence). CDR3 in DNA: TGTGCCAGCAGTAATAGCGGGAGTTTAGATGAGCAGTTCTTC. It encodes CASSNSGSLDEQFF.

This clone was observed a few times. The J gene is TRBJ1-5, the V gene TRBV19, with 11 bases fitting TRBD1. CDR3 length: 16 residues. Trimming cost V 3 bases and J 1 base; bases outside gene matches: 2. Germline V lookup: CDR1 LNHDA, CDR2 SQIVND (reference sequence). CDR3: CASSMGQGVSNQPQHF. The CDR3 bases are TGTGCCAGTAGTATGGGACAGGGGGTGAGCAATCAGCCCCAGCATTTT.

The chain links TRBV14 to TRBJ2-3; D might be TRBD1 (6 bases). The V gene's germline CDR1 is SGHDN and CDR2 FVKESK. The V gene lost 5 bases and the J gene lost 4 bases, with 22 bases spanning the gap. This CDR3 has 17 amino acids. The CDR3 nucleotides are TGTGCCAGCAGCTTCCCAGGGGTTCGGGGTTTCGCAGATACGCAGTATTTT. Translation: CASSFPGVRGFADTQYF.

V is TRBV5-1 and J is TRBJ1-3, with 8 bases lining up with TRBD1. Germline V gene lookup returns CDR1 SGHRS and CDR2 YFSETQ. V was pared by 0 bases and J by 2 bases, with 4 bases of the junction left unmatched. The CDR3 sequence is 16 residues long. The CDR3 reads CASSLEGRGPGNTIYF. CDR3 bases: TGCGCCAGCAGCTTGGAAGGCAGGGGGCCTGGAAACACCATATATTTT.

This chain uses TRBV10-3 with TRBJ1-5; TRBD1 might be the D (5 bases). Between the trimmed V and J ends, which lost 4 bases and 6 bases, there was a span of 16 bases. Looked up from germline, CDR1 is ENHRY and CDR2 is SYGVKD. The CDR3 contains 15 residues. The CDR3 nucleotides are TGTGCCATCAGTGCGGGTGGCGGGGCGGGTCAGCCCCAGCATTTT. It translates to CAISAGGGAGQPQHF.